This T cell receptor (beta chain) was sequenced for a study of early T cells in non-severe SARS-CoV-2 infection. Study context: Chains were unpaired, as sequencing was done on bulk RNA from unsorted whole blood.

Germline V gene data show CDR1 as SGHRS and CDR2 as YFSETQ. The CDR3 is 13 amino acids. The V end was cut by 0 bases, the J end by 2 bases, with 6 bases between. Unique molecular identifier tags were affixed to discrete cDNA molecules. TCRdb re-called the 5' RACE reads with MiXCR, one entry per CDR3 protein. This sample has tens of thousands of distinct CDR3 sequences; around 4.6% occur once, and the top ten carry under 20%. Study observations and caveats: Database matching using VDJdb favored anti-spike CD8 responses, with private and CD4 specificities left missing.

This clonotype came up many times. Antigen specificity is unknown. The V gene is TRBV5-1, the J gene TRBJ2-7, with D perhaps TRBD1 (6 bases). Sequenced material: whole blood. This clonotype was obtained from an adult who was a healthcare worker with PCR-confirmed SARS-CoV-2 infection or an uninfected control (not recorded which). The CDR3 DNA reads TGCGCCAGCAGCTTGGAGGGGGCCTACGAGCAGTACTTC. The encoded protein is CASSLEGAYEQYF. The entire variable domain, with the rest obtained from reference TRBV5-1 and TRBJ2-7, is as follows: KAGVTQTPRYLIKTRGQQVTLSCSPISGHRSVSWYQQTPGQGLQFLFEYFSETQRNKGNFPGRFSGRQFSNSRSEMNVSTLELGDSALYLCASSLEGAYEQYFGPGTRLTVT.